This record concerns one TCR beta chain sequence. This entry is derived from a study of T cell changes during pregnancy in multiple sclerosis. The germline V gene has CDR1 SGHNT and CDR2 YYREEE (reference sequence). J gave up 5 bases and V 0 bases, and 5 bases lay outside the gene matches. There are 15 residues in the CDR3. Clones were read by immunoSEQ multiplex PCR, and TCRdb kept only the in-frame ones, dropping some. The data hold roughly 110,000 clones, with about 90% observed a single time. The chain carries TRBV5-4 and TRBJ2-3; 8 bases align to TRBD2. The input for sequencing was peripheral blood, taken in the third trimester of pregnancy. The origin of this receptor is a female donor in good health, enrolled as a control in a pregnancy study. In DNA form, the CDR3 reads TGTGCCAGCAGCTTGGTGGCGGGGGGCGGAGATACGCAGTATTTT. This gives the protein CASSLVAGGGDTQYF.